This T cell receptor (beta chain) came from a study of cytomegalovirus exposure and HLA in healthy donors. Study observations and caveats: The records held CMV serostatus as the only immune exposure information.

Comments on this clone: What it binds is unknown.

The PCR used 60 Vbeta and 13 Jbeta primers. Method: immunoSEQ multiplex PCR; TCRdb's copy keeps in-frame clones and lacks some. The sample contains about 130,000 clones, over 75% of which appear only once. Losses at the gene ends were 1 base for V and 2 bases for J; bases not matched to a gene: 1. The CDR3 spans 15 residues. In germline, CDR1 is SGHDT, CDR2 YYEEEE. The chain carries TRBV5-6 and TRBJ1-5, with 9 bases identical to TRBD1. This receptor was identified in a man in his thirties or forties in good health. The source material was PBMCs. The CDR3 here is CASSLRTGGNQPQHF. In nucleotides, the CDR3 is TGTGCCAGCAGCTTGCGGACAGGGGGCAATCAGCCCCAGCATTTT.